This passage covers 13 T cell receptor beta chains from one sample sequenced in a study of a mutant IDH1 vaccine in newly diagnosed glioma. TCRdb keeps only in-frame clones here, not all; method: immunoSEQ multiplex PCR. The sample shows about 41,000 clones, over 70% of them seen only once. These receptors are not linked to any known antigen. The time point is: week 23, last vaccination. Every vaccine dose comprised 300 ug of mutant IDH1 20-mer peptide plus topical imiquimod. Specimen: PBMCs, collected from a glioma patient whose treatment included an IDH1 peptide vaccine. All receptors derive from a woman between 35 and 50 years old with glioma. Some clones in this sample may be carry-over from other donors' samples.

The chain recombines TRBV5-1 with TRBJ2-7, with D maybe TRBD2 (6 bases). Deletions cut 0 bases from V and 3 bases from J, with 10 bases between. Germline V CDR1 and CDR2: SGHRS, YFSETQ. This CDR3 spans 14 amino acids. The CDR3 loop is CASSLVPGSYEQYF. CDR3 bases: TGCGCCAGCAGCTTGGTCCCCGGGAGCTACGAGCAGTACTTC.

V gene TRBV5-1 combines with J gene TRBJ2-7; D perhaps matches TRBD1 (7 bases). Germline loops: CDR1 SGHRS, CDR2 YFSETQ. The CDR3 runs 16 residues. Trimming left V 4 bases short and J 7 bases short, with 24 bases between. CDR3 nucleotides: TGCGCCAGCAGCCTGGAGGGTCTAGGGGGCAGGGGAGAGCAGTACTTC. This gives the protein CASSLEGLGGRGEQYF.

This rearrangement joins TRBV14 to TRBJ2-3; 7 bases are a match to TRBD2. There are 16 residues in the CDR3. Germline values: CDR1 SGHDN, CDR2 FVKESK. The ends lost 0 bases at V and 4 bases at J; junction bases unmatched: 7. In DNA form, the CDR3 reads TGTGCCAGCAGCCAAGAGGCGGGAGCTCTCCCAGATACGCAGTATTTT. Protein: CASSQEAGALPDTQYF.

This clone has a handful of counts. Within the sample, other DNA sequences also encode this same CDR3. The chain carries TRBV9 and TRBJ1-4; no reliable D call. CDR1 and CDR2 from the germline V gene are SGDLS and YYNGEE. The CDR3 spans 14 residues. Trimming shortened V by 3 bases and J by 1 base, and 7 bases separated the two germline ends. The CDR3: CASSGGRTNEKLFF. The CDR3 region has the DNA TGTGCCAGCAGCGGCGGACGAACTAATGAAAAACTGTTTTTT.

This sequence joins TRBV19 and TRBJ2-7; D ambiguous. The CDR3 has 14 residues. V lost 11 bases to trimming and J lost 1 base, with 18 bases between them. Germline V gene sequence: CDR1 LNHDA, CDR2 SQIVND (reference sequence). The CDR3 loop is CASSWIGDSYEQYF. In DNA, the CDR3 is TGTGCCTCGAGTTGGATAGGTGATTCCTACGAGCAGTACTTC.

This chain uses TRBV7-3 with TRBJ1-2; maybe TRBD1 (5 bases). This CDR3 region has 13 residues. Looked up from germline, CDR1 is SGHTA and CDR2 is FQGTGA. Trimming pared 4 bases from V and 5 bases from J, leaving 11 bases between. CDR3 protein: CASSSNSGYGYTF. The CDR3 DNA is TGTGCCAGCAGCTCTAATTCAGGGTATGGCTACACCTTC.

This clone is judged medium-sized. The chain combines TRBV7-9 with TRBJ1-3; D possibly corresponds to TRBD1 (5 bases). V was clipped by 4 bases and J by 0 bases, with 10 bases between them. The CDR3 runs to 15 residues. CDR1 is SEHNR, CDR2 FQNEAQ, per germline (reference sequence). The CDR3 spells CASSWARDSGNTIYF. The CDR3 DNA reads TGTGCCAGCAGCTGGGCCAGGGACTCTGGAAACACCATATATTTT.

A single count supports this clone. The chain uses TRBV7-9 and TRBJ2-5; D perhaps matches TRBD1 (6 bases). The V and J ends lost 5 bases and 4 bases respectively, with 17 bases between them. Germline loops: CDR1 SEHNR, CDR2 FQNEAQ (reference sequence). The CDR3 contains 15 residues. The CDR3 loop is CASSPPTGFVETQYF. As DNA, the CDR3 is TGTGCCAGCAGCCCGCCCACAGGGTTCGTAGAGACCCAGTACTTC. Full variable domain (outside the CDR3, taken from reference TRBV7-9 and TRBJ2-5): DTGVSQNPRHKITKRGQNVTFRCDPISEHNRLYWYRQTLGQGPEFLTYFQNEAQLEKSRLLSDRFSAERPKGSFSTLEIQRTEQGDSAMYLCASSPPTGFVETQYFGPGTRLLVL.

This clone was found once. The rearrangement joins TRBV4-3 to TRBJ2-7, with 7 bases matching TRBD1. The CDR3 is 14 amino acids. J gave up 3 bases and V 3 bases, and 5 bases lay outside the gene matches. Germline CDR1 reads LGHNA; CDR2 reads YSLEER. CDR3 loop: CASSQDRYYYEQYF. CDR3 nucleotide sequence: TGCGCCAGCAGCCAGGACAGGTATTACTACGAGCAGTACTTC.

This chain links TRBV7-2 with TRBJ2-1, with 7 bases aligning to TRBD1. After removal of 5 bases from V and 1 base from J, the junction contained 5 bases not matched to a gene. The CDR3 loop spans 15 amino acids. Germline assignment: CDR1 SGHTA and CDR2 FQGNSA. DNA of the CDR3: TGTGCCAGCAGCCCCGACAGGGCTTCCTACAATGAGCAGTTCTTC. It specifies CASSPDRASYNEQFF.

This clone occurred once. The J gene is TRBJ2-2, the V gene TRBV7-9, with D unclear. This CDR3 spans 14 amino acids. Germline-derived CDR1 and CDR2 are SEHNR and FQNEAQ (reference sequence). The V and J ends lost 6 bases and 0 bases respectively, with 8 bases between them. CDR3 amino acids: CASSRISNTGELFF. CDR3 bases: TGTGCCAGCAGTCGCATATCGAACACCGGGGAGCTGTTTTTT.

V usage is TRBV21-1 and J usage is TRBJ2-6; TRBD1 is the table's D call and was not checked against the DNA. TRBV21-1 is a documented pseudogene. This CDR3 is built from 18 residues. The CDR3 protein is CASSTGRVNHVGANVLTF. The CDR3 coding sequence is TGTGCCAGCAGCACGGGCAGGGTCAACCACGTGGGGGCCAACGTCCTGACTTTC.

The chain links TRBV2 to TRBJ1-5; 8 nucleotides line up with TRBD1. Germline CDR1 is SNHLY and CDR2 is FYNNEI. Losses at the gene ends were 8 bases for V and 4 bases for J; bases not matched to a gene: 10. The CDR3 spans 15 residues. The CDR3 reads CASGWRTGPNQPQHF. Here the CDR3 DNA reads TGTGCCAGCGGGTGGAGGACAGGGCCGAATCAGCCCCAGCATTTT.